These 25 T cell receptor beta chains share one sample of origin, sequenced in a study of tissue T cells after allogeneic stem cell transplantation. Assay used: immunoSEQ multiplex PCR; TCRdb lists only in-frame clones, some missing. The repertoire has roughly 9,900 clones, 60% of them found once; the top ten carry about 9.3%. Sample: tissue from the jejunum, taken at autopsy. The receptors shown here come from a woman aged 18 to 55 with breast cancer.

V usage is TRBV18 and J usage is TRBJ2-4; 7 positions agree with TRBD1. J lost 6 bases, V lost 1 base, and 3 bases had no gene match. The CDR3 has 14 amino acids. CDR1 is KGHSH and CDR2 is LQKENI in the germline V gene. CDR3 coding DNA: TGTGCCAGCTCACCACTCGCAGGGGGAAACATTCAGTACTTC. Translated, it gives CASSPLAGGNIQYF.

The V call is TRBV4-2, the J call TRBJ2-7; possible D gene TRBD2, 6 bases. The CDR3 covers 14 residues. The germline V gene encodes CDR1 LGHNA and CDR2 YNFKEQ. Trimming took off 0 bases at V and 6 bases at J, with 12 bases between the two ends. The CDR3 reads CASSQDRGSSEQYF. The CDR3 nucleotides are TGTGCCAGCAGCCAAGATCGGGGGTCGAGCGAGCAGTACTTC.

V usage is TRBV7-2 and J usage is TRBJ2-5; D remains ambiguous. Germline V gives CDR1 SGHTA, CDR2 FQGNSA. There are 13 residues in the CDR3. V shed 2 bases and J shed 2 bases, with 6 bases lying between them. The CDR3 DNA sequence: TGTGCCAGCAGCTTACACTTTCAAGAGACCCAGTACTTC. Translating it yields CASSLHFQETQYF.

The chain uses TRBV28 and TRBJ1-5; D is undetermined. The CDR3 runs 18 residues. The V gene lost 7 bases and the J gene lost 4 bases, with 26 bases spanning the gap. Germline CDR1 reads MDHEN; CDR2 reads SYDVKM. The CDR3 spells CASTLNPRKAGNNQPQHF. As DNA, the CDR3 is TGTGCCAGCACTCTAAACCCCCGAAAAGCCGGCAATAATCAGCCCCAGCATTTT.

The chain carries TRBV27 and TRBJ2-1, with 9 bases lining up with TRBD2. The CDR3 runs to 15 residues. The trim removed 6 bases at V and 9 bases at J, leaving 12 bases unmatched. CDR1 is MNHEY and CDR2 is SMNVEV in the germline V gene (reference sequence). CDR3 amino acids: CASSLRGGLVSEQFF. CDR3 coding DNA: TGTGCCAGCAGCCTGCGGGGGGGGCTAGTCTCTGAGCAGTTCTTC.

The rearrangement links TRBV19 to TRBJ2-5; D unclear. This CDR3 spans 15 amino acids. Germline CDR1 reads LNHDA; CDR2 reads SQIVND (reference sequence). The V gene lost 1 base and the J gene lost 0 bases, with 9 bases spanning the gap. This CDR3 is CASSIGHSNQETQYF. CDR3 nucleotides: TGTGCCAGTAGTATAGGTCACAGTAACCAAGAGACCCAGTACTTC.

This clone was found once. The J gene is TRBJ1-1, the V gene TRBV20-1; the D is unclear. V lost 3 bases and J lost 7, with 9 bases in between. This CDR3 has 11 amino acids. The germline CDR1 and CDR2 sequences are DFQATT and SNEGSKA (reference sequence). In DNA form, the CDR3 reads TGCAGTGCTAGCGGTAGGTTTGAAGCTTTCTTT. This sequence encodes CSASGRFEAFF.

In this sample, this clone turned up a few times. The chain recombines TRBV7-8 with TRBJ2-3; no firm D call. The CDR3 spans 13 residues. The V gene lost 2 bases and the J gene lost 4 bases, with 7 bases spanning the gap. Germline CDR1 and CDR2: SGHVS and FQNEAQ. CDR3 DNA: TGTGCCAGCAGCTTATCCGTGGCAGATACGCAGTATTTT. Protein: CASSLSVADTQYF.

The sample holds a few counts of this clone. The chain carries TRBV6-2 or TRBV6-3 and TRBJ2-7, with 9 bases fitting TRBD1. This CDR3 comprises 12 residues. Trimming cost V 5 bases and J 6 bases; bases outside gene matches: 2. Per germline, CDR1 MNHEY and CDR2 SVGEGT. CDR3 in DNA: TGTGCCAGCAGTAGACAGGGGGGCGAGCAGTACTTC. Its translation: CASSRQGGEQYF.

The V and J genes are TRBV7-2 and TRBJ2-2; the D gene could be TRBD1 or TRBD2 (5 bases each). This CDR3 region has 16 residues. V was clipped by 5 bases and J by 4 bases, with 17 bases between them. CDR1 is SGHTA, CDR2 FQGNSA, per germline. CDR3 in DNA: TGTGCCAGCAGCCCCCTCGGGACGGCCTCCACCGGGGAGCTGTTTTTT. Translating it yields CASSPLGTASTGELFF.

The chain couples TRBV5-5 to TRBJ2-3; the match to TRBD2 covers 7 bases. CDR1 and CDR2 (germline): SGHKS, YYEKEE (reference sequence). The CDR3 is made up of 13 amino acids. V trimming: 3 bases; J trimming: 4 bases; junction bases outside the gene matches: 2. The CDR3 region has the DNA TGTGCCAGCAGCTGGGGAGGGGCAGATACGCAGTATTTT. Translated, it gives CASSWGGADTQYF.

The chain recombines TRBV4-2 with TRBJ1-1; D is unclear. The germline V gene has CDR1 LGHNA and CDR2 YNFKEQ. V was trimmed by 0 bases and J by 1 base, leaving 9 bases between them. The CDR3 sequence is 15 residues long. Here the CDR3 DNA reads TGTGCCAGCAGCCAAGAGGTTTCACAGAACACTGAAGCTTTCTTT. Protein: CASSQEVSQNTEAFF.

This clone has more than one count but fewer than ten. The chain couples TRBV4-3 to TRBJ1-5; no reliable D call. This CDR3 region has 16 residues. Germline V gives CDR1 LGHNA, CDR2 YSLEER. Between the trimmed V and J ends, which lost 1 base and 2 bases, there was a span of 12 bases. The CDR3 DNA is TGCGCCAGCAGCCAAGGCTACGGGTATGGCAATCAGCCCCAGCATTTT. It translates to CASSQGYGYGNQPQHF.

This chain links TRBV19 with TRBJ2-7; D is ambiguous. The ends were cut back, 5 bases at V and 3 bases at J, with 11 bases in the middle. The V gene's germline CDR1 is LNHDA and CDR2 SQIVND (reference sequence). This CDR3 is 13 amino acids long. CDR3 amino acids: CASSHLGFYEQYF. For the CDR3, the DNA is TGTGCCAGTAGTCATCTGGGATTCTACGAGCAGTACTTC.

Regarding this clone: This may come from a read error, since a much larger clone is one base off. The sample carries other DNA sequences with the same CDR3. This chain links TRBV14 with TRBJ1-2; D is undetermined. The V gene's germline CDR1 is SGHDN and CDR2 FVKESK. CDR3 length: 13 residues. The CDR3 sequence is CASSQAQEYGYTF. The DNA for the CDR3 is TGTGCCAGTAGCCAAGCCCAGGAGTATGGCTACACCTTC.

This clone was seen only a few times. In DNA form, the CDR3 reads TGTGCCAGCAGCCTCGGACAGGGAGGAACTAATGAAAAACTGTTTTTT. This gives the protein CASSLGQGGTNEKLFF. The genes are TRBV7-6 and TRBJ1-4; 8 nucleotides line up with TRBD1. V dropped 5 bases and J dropped 1; count of bases not matched to a gene: 6. CDR1 and CDR2 (germline): SGHVS, FNYEAQ. This CDR3 region has 16 residues.

The CDR3 protein is CASTRDRTYEQYF. DNA of the CDR3: TGTGCCAGCACCCGGGACAGGACCTACGAGCAGTACTTC. This chain uses TRBV2 with TRBJ2-7, with TRBD1 matching 8 bases. Germline V lookup: CDR1 SNHLY, CDR2 FYNNEI. The CDR3 runs to 13 residues. V trimming: 7 bases; J trimming: 2 bases; junction bases outside the gene matches: 4.

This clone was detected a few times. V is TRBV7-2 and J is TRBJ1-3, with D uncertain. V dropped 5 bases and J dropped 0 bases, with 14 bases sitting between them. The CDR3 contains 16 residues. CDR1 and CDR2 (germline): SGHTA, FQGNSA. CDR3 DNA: TGTGCCAGCAGCCAAGGGCGGGCTTTCTCTGGAAACACCATATATTTT. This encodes CASSQGRAFSGNTIYF.

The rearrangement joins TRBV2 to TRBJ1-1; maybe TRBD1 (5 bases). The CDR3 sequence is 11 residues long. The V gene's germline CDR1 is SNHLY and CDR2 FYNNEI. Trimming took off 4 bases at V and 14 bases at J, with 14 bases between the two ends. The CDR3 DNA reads TGTGCCAGCAGTGGGGGGGTTAGGGACTTCTTT. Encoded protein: CASSGGVRDFF. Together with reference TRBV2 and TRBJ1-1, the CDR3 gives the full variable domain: EPEVTQTPSHQVTQMGQEVILRCVPISNHLYFYWYRQILGQKVEFLVSFYNNEISEKSEIFDDQFSVERPDGSNFTLKIRSTKLEDSAMYFCASSGGVRDFFGQGTRLTVV.

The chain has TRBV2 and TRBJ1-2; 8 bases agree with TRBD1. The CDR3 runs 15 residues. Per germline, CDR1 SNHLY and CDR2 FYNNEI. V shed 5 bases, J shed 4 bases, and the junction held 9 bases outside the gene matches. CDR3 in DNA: TGTGCCAGCAGTCTAACAGGGGGTTGGAGCTATGGCTACACCTTC. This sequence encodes CASSLTGGWSYGYTF.

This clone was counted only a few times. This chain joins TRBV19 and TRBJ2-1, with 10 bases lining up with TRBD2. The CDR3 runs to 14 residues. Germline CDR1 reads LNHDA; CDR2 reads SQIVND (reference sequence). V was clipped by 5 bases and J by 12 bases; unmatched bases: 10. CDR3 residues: CASSPGLAMGGQFF. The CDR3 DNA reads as TGTGCCAGTAGTCCGGGACTAGCGATGGGGGGGCAGTTCTTC.

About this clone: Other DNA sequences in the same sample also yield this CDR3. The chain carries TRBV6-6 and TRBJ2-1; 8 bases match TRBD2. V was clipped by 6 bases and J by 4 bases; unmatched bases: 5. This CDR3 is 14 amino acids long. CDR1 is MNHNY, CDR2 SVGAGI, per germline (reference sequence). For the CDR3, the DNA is TGTGCCAGCAGAGGCGGGGGGCAATACAATGAGCAGTTCTTC. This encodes CASRGGGQYNEQFF.

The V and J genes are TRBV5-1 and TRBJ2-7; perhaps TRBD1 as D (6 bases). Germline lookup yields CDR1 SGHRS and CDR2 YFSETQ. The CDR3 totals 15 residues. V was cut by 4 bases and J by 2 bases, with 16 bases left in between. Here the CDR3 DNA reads TGCGCCAGCAGCAATACAGGGTTCCTGGCCTACGAGCAGTACTTC. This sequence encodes CASSNTGFLAYEQYF.

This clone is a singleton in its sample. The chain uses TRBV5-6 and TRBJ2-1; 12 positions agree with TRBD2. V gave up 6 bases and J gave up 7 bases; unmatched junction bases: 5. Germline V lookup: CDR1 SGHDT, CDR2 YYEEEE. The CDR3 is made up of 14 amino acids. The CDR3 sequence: CASISSGGENEQFF. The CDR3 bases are TGTGCCAGCATATCTAGCGGGGGGGAAAATGAGCAGTTCTTC. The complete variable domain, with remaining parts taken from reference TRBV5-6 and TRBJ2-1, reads DAGVTQSPTHLIKTRGQQVTLRCSPKSGHDTVSWYQQALGQGPQFIFQYYEEEERQRGNFPDRFSGHQFPNYSSELNVNALLLGDSALYLCASISSGGENEQFFGPGTRLTVL.

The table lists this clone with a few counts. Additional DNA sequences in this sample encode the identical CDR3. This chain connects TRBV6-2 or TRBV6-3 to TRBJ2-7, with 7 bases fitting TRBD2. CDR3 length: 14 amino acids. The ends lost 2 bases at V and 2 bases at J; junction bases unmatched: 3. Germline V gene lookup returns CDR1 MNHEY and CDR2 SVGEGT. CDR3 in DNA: TGTGCCAGCAGTTACGTAGCGGGTCCCTACGAGCAGTACTTC. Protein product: CASSYVAGPYEQYF.